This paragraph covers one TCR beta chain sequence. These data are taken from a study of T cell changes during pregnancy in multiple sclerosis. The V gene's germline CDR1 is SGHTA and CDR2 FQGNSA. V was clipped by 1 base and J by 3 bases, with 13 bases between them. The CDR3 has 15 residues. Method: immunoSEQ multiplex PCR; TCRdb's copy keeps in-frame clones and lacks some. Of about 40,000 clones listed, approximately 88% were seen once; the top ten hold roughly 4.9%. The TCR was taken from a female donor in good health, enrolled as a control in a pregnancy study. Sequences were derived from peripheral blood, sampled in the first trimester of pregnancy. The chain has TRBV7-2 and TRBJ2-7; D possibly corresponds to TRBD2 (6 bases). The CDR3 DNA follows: TGTGCCAGCAGCTTAGTAGGGCAGGGAGGCTACGAGCAGTACTTC. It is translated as CASSLVGQGGYEQYF.